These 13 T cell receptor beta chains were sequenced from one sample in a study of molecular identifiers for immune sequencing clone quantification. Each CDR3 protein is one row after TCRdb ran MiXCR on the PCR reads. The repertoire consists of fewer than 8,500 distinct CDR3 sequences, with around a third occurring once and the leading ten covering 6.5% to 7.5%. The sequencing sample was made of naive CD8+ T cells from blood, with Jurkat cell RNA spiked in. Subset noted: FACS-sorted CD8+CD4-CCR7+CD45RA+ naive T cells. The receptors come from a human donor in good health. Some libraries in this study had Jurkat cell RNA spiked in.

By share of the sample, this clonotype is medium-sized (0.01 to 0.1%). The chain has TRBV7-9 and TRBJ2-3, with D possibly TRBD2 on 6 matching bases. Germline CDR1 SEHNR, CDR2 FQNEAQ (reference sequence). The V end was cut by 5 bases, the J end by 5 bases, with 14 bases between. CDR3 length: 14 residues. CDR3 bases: TGTGCCAGCAGCCCGGCGGGGCCAGGAGATACGCAGTATTTT. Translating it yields CASSPAGPGDTQYF.

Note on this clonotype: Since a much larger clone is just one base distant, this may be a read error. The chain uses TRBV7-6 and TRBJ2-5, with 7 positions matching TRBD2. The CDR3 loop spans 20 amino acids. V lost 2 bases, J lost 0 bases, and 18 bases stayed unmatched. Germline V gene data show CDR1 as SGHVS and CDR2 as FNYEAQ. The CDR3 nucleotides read TGTGCCAGCAGCTTACCTTTAGTTGCGTCCTCTAGCGGCCACCAAGAGACCCAGTACTTC. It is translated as CASSLPLVASSSGHQETQYF.

CDR3 coding DNA: TGTGCCAGCAACGACGTTCGCGCTGAAGCTTTCTTT. The encoded protein is CASNDVRAEAFF. V and J are TRBV28 and TRBJ1-1, with D hard to call. Looked up from germline, CDR1 is MDHEN and CDR2 is SYDVKM. V was clipped by 7 bases and J by 6 bases, with 12 bases between them. The CDR3 consists of 12 residues. Supplemented by reference TRBV28 and TRBJ1-1, the full variable domain reads DVKVTQSSRYLVKRTGEKVFLECVQDMDHENMFWYRQDPGLGLRLIYFSYDVKMKEKGDIPEGYSVSREKKERFSLILESASTNQTSMYLCASNDVRAEAFFGQGTRLTVV.

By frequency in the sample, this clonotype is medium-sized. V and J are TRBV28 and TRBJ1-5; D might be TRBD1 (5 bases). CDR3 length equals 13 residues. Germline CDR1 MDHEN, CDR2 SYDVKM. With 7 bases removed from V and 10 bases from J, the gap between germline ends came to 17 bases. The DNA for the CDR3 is TGTGCCAGCAACGCTTGGGGGGAAACCCCCCAGCATTTT. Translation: CASNAWGETPQHF.

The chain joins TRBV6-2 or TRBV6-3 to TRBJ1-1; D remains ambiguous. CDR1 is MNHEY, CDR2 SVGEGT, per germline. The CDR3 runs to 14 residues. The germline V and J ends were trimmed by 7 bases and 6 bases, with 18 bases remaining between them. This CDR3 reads CASTRTQLLSEAFF. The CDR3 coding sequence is TGTGCCAGCACCCGGACCCAGTTACTTTCTGAAGCTTTCTTT.

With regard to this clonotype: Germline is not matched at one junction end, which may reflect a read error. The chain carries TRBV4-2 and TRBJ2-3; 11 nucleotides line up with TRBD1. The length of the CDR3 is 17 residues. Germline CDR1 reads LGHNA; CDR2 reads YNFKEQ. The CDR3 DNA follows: TGTGCCAGCAGCCAGGACAGGGGGCGGGTTTTCACAGCTACGCAGTATTTT. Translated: CASSQDRGRVFTATQYF.

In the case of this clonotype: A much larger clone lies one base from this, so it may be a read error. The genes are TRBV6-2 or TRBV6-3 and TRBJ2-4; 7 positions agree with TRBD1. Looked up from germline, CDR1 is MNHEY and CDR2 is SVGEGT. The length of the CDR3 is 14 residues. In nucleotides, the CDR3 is TGTGCCAGCAGATACTCGAACCCGGACAGGCGGCAGTACTTC. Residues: CASRYSNPDRRQYF.

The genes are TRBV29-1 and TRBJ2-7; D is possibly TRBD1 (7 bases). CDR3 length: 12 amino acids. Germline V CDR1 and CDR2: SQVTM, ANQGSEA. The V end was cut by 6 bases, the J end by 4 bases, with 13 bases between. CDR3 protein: CSVAGQTYEQYF. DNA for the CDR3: TGCAGCGTCGCGGGACAGACTTACGAGCAGTACTTC.

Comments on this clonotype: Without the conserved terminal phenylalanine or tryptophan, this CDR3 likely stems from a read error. The CDR3 DNA sequence: TGTGCCAGCAGTTCGACATTAGACCCCACAGATACGCAGTATATT. Its protein product is CASSSTLDPTDTQYI. The J gene is TRBJ2-3, the V gene TRBV27; D is undetermined. This CDR3 has 15 residues. The germline CDR1 and CDR2 sequences are MNHEY and SMNVEV (reference sequence). V was shortened by 4 bases and J by 2 bases, with 13 bases between the two germline ends.

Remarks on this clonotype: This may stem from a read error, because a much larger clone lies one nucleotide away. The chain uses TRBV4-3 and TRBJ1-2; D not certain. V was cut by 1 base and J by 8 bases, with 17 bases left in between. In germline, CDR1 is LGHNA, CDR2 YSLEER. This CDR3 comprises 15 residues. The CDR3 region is CASSQVNWEVMGYTF. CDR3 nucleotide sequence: TGCGCCAGCAGCCAAGTTAATTGGGAGGTCATGGGCTACACCTTC.

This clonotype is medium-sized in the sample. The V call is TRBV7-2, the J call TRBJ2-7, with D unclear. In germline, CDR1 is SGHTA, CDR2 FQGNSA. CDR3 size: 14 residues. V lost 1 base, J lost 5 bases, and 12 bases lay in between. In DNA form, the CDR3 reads TGTGCCAGCAGCTTAGGCCCCCGCAGCGACGAGCAGTACTTC. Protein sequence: CASSLGPRSDEQYF.

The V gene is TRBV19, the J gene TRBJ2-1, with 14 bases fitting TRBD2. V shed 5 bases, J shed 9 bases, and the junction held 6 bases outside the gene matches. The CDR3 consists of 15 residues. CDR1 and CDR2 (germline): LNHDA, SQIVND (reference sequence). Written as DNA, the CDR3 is TGTGCCAGTAGTGAGGGACTAGCGGGAGTCTTTGAGCAGTTCTTC. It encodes CASSEGLAGVFEQFF. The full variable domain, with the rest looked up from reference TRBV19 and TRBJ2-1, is DGGITQSPKYLFRKEGQNVTLSCEQNLNHDAMYWYRQDPGQGLRLIYYSQIVNDFQKGDIAEGYSVSREKKESFPLTVTSAQKNPTAFYLCASSEGLAGVFEQFFGPGTRLTVL.

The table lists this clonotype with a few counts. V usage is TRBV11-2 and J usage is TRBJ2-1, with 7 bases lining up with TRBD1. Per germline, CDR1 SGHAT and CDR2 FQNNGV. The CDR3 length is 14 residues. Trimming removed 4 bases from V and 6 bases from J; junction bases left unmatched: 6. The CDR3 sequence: CASSSRDSFNEQFF. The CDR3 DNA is TGTGCCAGCAGCTCCCGGGACAGTTTCAATGAGCAGTTCTTC.